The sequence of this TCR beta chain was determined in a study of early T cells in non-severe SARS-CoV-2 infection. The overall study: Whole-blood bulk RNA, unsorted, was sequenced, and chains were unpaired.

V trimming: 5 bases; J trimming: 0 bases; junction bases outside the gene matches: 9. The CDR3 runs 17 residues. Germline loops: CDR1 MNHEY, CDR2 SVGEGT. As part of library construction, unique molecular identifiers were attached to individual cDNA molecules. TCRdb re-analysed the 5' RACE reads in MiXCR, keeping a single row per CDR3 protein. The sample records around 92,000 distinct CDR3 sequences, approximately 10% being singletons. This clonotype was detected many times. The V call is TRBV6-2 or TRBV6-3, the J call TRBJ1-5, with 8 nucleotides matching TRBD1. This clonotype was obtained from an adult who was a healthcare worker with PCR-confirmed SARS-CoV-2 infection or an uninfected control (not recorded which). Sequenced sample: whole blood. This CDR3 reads CASSPTGAGYSNQPQHF. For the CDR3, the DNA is TGTGCCAGCAGTCCGACAGGGGCGGGATATAGCAATCAGCCCCAGCATTTT.